Following are 24 T cell receptor beta chains from one sample sequenced in a study of metastatic and nonmetastatic thyroid tumors. TCRdb re-called clones via MiXCR from the PCR reads. This table has 4,500 to 5,500 clones, 20% to 25% appearing once. Patients underwent thyroid surgery, and none had received any treatment before it. The specimen was tumor tissue. These receptor sequences come from a male donor with papillary thyroid cancer or a benign thyroid nodule (not recorded which). Some clones in this sample may be carry-over from other donors' samples.

This clone was recorded at least ten times. This sequence joins TRBV28 and TRBJ2-7; 8 nucleotides align to TRBD2. Germline CDR1 MDHEN, CDR2 SYDVKM. CDR3 size: 14 residues. V shed 3 bases and J 5 bases; nucleotides not matched to a gene: 6. CDR3 in DNA: TGTGCCAGCAGTTTTGTTAGCGGGACTGACGAGCAGTACTTC. Residues: CASSFVSGTDEQYF. Full variable domain (rest looked up from reference TRBV28 and TRBJ2-7): DVKVTQSSRYLVKRTGEKVFLECVQDMDHENMFWYRQDPGLGLRLIYFSYDVKMKEKGDIPEGYSVSREKKERFSLILESASTNQTSMYLCASSFVSGTDEQYFGPGTRLTVT.

The genes are TRBV7-9 and TRBJ2-3, with no clear D. CDR1 and CDR2 from the germline V gene are SEHNR and FQNEAQ (reference sequence). CDR3 length: 14 amino acids. The V gene lost 0 bases and the J gene lost 2 bases, with 6 bases spanning the gap. This chain's CDR3 is CASSLARSTDTQYF. The CDR3 DNA follows: TGTGCCAGCAGCTTAGCACGGTCCACAGATACGCAGTATTTT.

This clone was counted between two and nine times. The chain couples TRBV12-5 to TRBJ2-7; 11 bases agree with TRBD2. Germline V gives CDR1 LGHNT, CDR2 FRNRAP. V lost 1 base to trimming and J lost 4 bases; unmatched junction nucleotides: 9. The CDR3 has 17 amino acids. In DNA, the CDR3 is TGTGCTAGTGGTTTGGGTAGCGGGAGGGCCTTTGTATACGAGCAGTACTTC. Translation: CASGLGSGRAFVYEQYF.

This clone was detected many times. V usage is TRBV11-1 and J usage is TRBJ2-1; possible D gene TRBD2, 5 bases. This CDR3 contains 14 residues. Trimming pared 5 bases from V and 2 bases from J, leaving 10 bases between. Germline CDR1 and CDR2: SGHAT and FQDESV (reference sequence). The chain's CDR3 is CASSPTGAYNEQFF. The CDR3 nucleotides read TGTGCCAGCAGCCCTACCGGGGCCTACAATGAGCAGTTCTTC.

The genes are TRBV5-1 and TRBJ2-2, with 11 nucleotides matching TRBD2. Germline V gives CDR1 SGHRS, CDR2 YFSETQ. V gave up 4 bases and J gave up 5 bases; unmatched junction bases: 4. CDR3 size: 15 residues. In DNA form, the CDR3 reads TGCGCCAGCAGCGCCGTAGCGGGAGGGACCGGGGAGCTGTTTTTT. It yields the protein CASSAVAGGTGELFF. Full variable domain (remainder filled in from reference TRBV5-1 and TRBJ2-2): KAGVTQTPRYLIKTRGQQVTLSCSPISGHRSVSWYQQTPGQGLQFLFEYFSETQRNKGNFPGRFSGRQFSNSRSEMNVSTLELGDSALYLCASSAVAGGTGELFFGEGSRLTVL.

This clone has at least ten counts. This chain links TRBV2 with TRBJ2-7, with D possibly TRBD2 on 6 matching bases. Germline V lookup: CDR1 SNHLY, CDR2 FYNNEI. Deletions cut 3 bases from V and 5 bases from J, with 14 bases between. This CDR3 has 14 amino acids. CDR3 nucleotide sequence: TGTGCCAGCAGTGACTTGGAGGGGACGGACGAGCAGTACTTC. Protein sequence: CASSDLEGTDEQYF.

This clone has just a few counts. The rearrangement links TRBV5-1 to TRBJ2-7; no clear D. Germline CDR1 SGHRS, CDR2 YFSETQ. The CDR3 length is 16 residues. V was trimmed by 2 bases and J by 0 bases, leaving 15 bases between them. CDR3 in amino acids: CASSFGYRGYSYEQYF. The DNA of the CDR3 is TGCGCCAGCAGCTTTGGGTACCGAGGTTACTCCTACGAGCAGTACTTC.

V is TRBV28 and J is TRBJ2-1; D is undetermined. The CDR3 sequence is 16 residues long. Trimming cost V 4 bases and J 0 bases, with 13 bases left between them. Germline lookup yields CDR1 MDHEN and CDR2 SYDVKM. CDR3 DNA: TGTGCCAGCAGTTCTAAGACGGTCCTCTCCTACAATGAGCAGTTCTTC. Its protein product is CASSSKTVLSYNEQFF.

Worth noting for this clone: This may come from a read error, since a much larger clone is one base off. The chain uses TRBV11-1 and TRBJ2-1; TRBD2 is a possible D gene (5 bases). Trimming shortened V by 7 bases and J by 0 bases, and 16 bases separated the two germline ends. Germline CDR1 SGHAT, CDR2 FQDESV (reference sequence). The CDR3 covers 16 residues. Here the CDR3 reads CASTKKRISSYNEQFF. The CDR3 nucleotides read TGTGCCAGCACCAAAAAGCGGATTAGCTCCTACAATGAGCAGTTCTTC.

V and J are TRBV12-3 or TRBV12-4 and TRBJ1-2; D is undetermined. The CDR3 has 12 amino acids. The V gene lost 3 bases and the J gene lost 6 bases, with 8 bases spanning the gap. This chain's CDR3 is CASSLRRDGYTF. CDR3 bases: TGTGCCAGCAGTTTGAGGCGCGATGGCTACACCTTC.

This clone was observed a handful of times. This chain joins TRBV28 and TRBJ2-5; D is ambiguous. CDR3 length equals 15 residues. Germline CDR1 is MDHEN and CDR2 is SYDVKM. V was pared by 7 bases and J by 4 bases, with 19 bases between. The CDR3 loop reads CASNLSRRGGETQYF. The CDR3 bases are TGTGCCAGCAATCTATCGCGGAGAGGTGGAGAGACCCAGTACTTC. The variable domain in full, completed from reference TRBV28 and TRBJ2-5, reads DVKVTQSSRYLVKRTGEKVFLECVQDMDHENMFWYRQDPGLGLRLIYFSYDVKMKEKGDIPEGYSVSREKKERFSLILESASTNQTSMYLCASNLSRRGGETQYFGPGTRLLVL.

The gene calls are TRBV4-2 and TRBJ2-3, with D uncertain. Germline V gene lookup returns CDR1 LGHNA and CDR2 YNFKEQ. V was shortened by 4 bases and J by 4 bases, with 9 bases between the two germline ends. The CDR3 extends over 13 amino acids. For the CDR3, the DNA is TGTGCCAGCAGCCGCGACCGGGCAGATACGCAGTATTTT. It encodes CASSRDRADTQYF.

This clone has just a few counts. The V call is TRBV19, the J call TRBJ2-1; D is perhaps TRBD1 or TRBD2 (5 bases each). CDR3 length equals 16 residues. Trimming shortened V by 3 bases and J by 0 bases, and 12 bases separated the two germline ends. Germline V gives CDR1 LNHDA, CDR2 SQIVND (reference sequence). The CDR3 loop reads CASSMVGTYSYNEQFF. The DNA for the CDR3 is TGTGCCAGTAGTATGGTCGGGACCTACTCCTACAATGAGCAGTTCTTC.

About this clone: This may arise from a read error, as a much more abundant clone is one base away. The chain links TRBV5-1 to TRBJ2-2, with 10 bases lining up with TRBD2. From germline, CDR1 is SGHRS and CDR2 YFSETQ. J was trimmed by 5 bases and V by 0 bases; bases with no gene match: 7. There are 17 residues in the CDR3. The CDR3 reads CASSLVALTSGTGELFF. In nucleotides, the CDR3 is TGCGCCAGCAGCTTGGTGGCTTTGACTAGCGGGACCGGGGAGCTGTTTTTT.

A word on this clone: One junction end disagrees with the germline gene, perhaps due to a read error. The chain recombines TRBV27 with TRBJ2-7, with TRBD2 identical over 10 bases. The CDR3 contains 16 residues. The germline V gene encodes CDR1 MNHEY and CDR2 SMNVEV (reference sequence). The CDR3, as DNA: TGTGCCAGCAGTTTGTTAGCGGGAGGATTGGGTTACGATCAGTACTTC. This encodes CASSLLAGGLGYDQYF.

The chain uses TRBV6-5 and TRBJ1-1, with 9 bases that match TRBD1. The germline V gene encodes CDR1 MNHEY and CDR2 SVGAGI. There are 15 residues in the CDR3. V dropped 1 base and J dropped 4; count of bases not matched to a gene: 4. The CDR3 DNA is TGTGCCAGCAGTTACTTCAGGACAGGGGTCACTGAAGCTTTCTTT. Amino acid sequence: CASSYFRTGVTEAFF.

The V and J genes are TRBV6-1 and TRBJ2-7; no clear D gene. The CDR3 has 12 amino acids. The germline V gene encodes CDR1 MNHNS and CDR2 SASEGT. V was shortened by 4 bases and J by 0 bases, with 4 bases between the two germline ends. The CDR3 nucleotides are TGTGCCAGCAGTGTCTTCTCCTACGAGCAGTACTTC. It codes for CASSVFSYEQYF.

By proportion, this clone is medium-sized (0.01 to 0.1%). The rearrangement joins TRBV7-9 to TRBJ2-3; D ambiguous. The length of the CDR3 is 14 residues. CDR1 and CDR2 from the germline V gene are SEHNR and FQNEAQ (reference sequence). Trimming took off 3 bases at V and 11 bases at J, with 18 bases between the two ends. The CDR3 DNA is TGTGCCAGCAGCTTCTCCGGACCAGTATACGTGCAGTATTTT. Translation gives CASSFSGPVYVQYF.

This clone was counted at least ten times. Additional DNA sequences in this sample encode the identical CDR3. This chain connects TRBV12-3 or TRBV12-4 to TRBJ1-5; D gene ambiguous. This CDR3 is 13 amino acids long. Trimming removed 7 bases at V and 2 bases at J, with 9 bases between. DNA for the CDR3: TGTGCCAGCACCCGGGGAGGCAATCAGCCCCAGCATTTT. Protein product: CASTRGGNQPQHF.

V is TRBV6-4 and J is TRBJ2-6; tentative D call: TRBD1 (6 bases). V lost 5 bases, J lost 0 bases, and 14 bases lay in between. Per germline, CDR1 MRHNA and CDR2 SNTAGT. This CDR3 has 17 amino acids. The chain's CDR3 is CASSSQDSSSGANVLTF. The DNA for the CDR3 is TGTGCCAGCAGTAGCCAGGACAGTAGCTCTGGGGCCAACGTCCTGACTTTC.

This rearrangement joins TRBV5-1 to TRBJ2-3; TRBD1 might be the D (6 bases). V was clipped by 1 base and J by 1 base, with 10 bases between them. Germline V gene data show CDR1 as SGHRS and CDR2 as YFSETQ. This CDR3 spans 15 amino acids. The CDR3 coding sequence is TGCGCCAGCAGCTTGAGTTCAGGGGGCACAGATACGCAGTATTTT. This gives the protein CASSLSSGGTDTQYF.

This chain connects TRBV9 to TRBJ2-1, with D possibly being TRBD2 (5 bases). The CDR3 loop spans 15 amino acids. V lost 2 bases and J 0 bases, leaving 9 bases between the germline ends. Germline assignment: CDR1 SGDLS and CDR2 YYNGEE. The CDR3 coding sequence is TGTGCCAGCAGCGTGAGGGCAAGCTCCTACAATGAGCAGTTCTTC. Amino acids: CASSVRASSYNEQFF.

This chain connects TRBV30 to TRBJ1-3; D gene ambiguous. This CDR3 has 14 amino acids. The V and J ends lost 3 bases and 5 bases respectively, with 14 bases between them. The V gene's germline CDR1 is GTSNPN and CDR2 SVGIG (reference sequence). DNA of the CDR3: TGTGCCTGGAGCCTGTGGGTGGTGAGAAACACCATATATTTT. Translated: CAWSLWVVRNTIYF.

V and J are TRBV28 and TRBJ2-1; the match to TRBD2 covers 9 bases. V lost 5 bases to trimming and J lost 9 bases; unmatched junction nucleotides: 8. The CDR3 is 14 amino acids. Germline-derived CDR1 and CDR2 are MDHEN and SYDVKM. The CDR3 DNA follows: TGTGCCAGCAGTCGAGGAGCGGGAGGATTTGAGCAGTTCTTC. Translated, it gives CASSRGAGGFEQFF.